This T cell receptor beta chain was profiled in a study of tumor-infiltrating lymphocytes in primary liver carcinoma. Findings of the study overall: Against blood, tumors held a significantly higher top-250-clone fraction (p = 0.039).

A word on this clonotype: The antigen remains undetermined. Relative to the germline gene, one junction end is altered; a read error may explain this.

Co-extraction of both nucleic acids (RNA and DNA) used about 17-31 mg of unsorted bulk tissue. CDR1 and CDR2 from the germline V gene are SGHVS and FQNEAQ. This CDR3 is built from 14 residues. Starting material of about 0.45 ug total RNA yielded TCR beta cDNA via a constant-region primer. The TCR beta library was amplified through three nested multiplex PCR rounds in a modified ARM-PCR procedure. Rounds one and two of PCR, each of roughly 10 cycles, were primed with TRBV1-TRBV30 forward primers and a C-beta reverse primer. Via MiXCR, TCRdb re-called the multiplex PCR reads, giving one row per CDR3 protein. The repertoire holds 100,000 to 150,000 distinct CDR3 sequences, with 60% to 80% as singletons.

The specimen was liver tumor tissue from sampling region 3. Subset noted: tumor region T3, left-lateral pole. This chain connects TRBV7-8 to TRBJ1-1, with no clear D. The sequence came from a woman aged 60-70 years with primary liver carcinoma and hepatitis B virus infection. The CDR3 is CASSLSQGRTEALF. As DNA, the CDR3 is TGTGCCAGCAGCTTATCACAAGGGAGGACTGAAGCTCTCTTT.